This is a list of T cell receptor beta chains from one sample in a study of T cell repertoires in cytomegalovirus infection. TCRdb re-derived calls from the reads in MiXCR, one entry per CDR3 protein. The data contain approximately 750,000 distinct CDR3 sequences, less than 40% of them singletons. Sequences were obtained from PBMCs. The receptors originated from a human donor in good health (CMV status not recorded). Some clones in this sample may be carry-over from other donors' samples. Each CDR3 is given with its conserved first and last residue. D genes are given only for firm matches. A clone size is listed for some rows: how often the clone was seen (once, few, many), or a class if it is expanded.

TRBJ2-2	TRBD2	NA	TRBV12-3/TRBV12-4	TGTGCCAGCAGTTCTCCGCGGGAGTCGGTCGGGGAGCTGTTTTTT	CASSSPRESVGELFF
TRBJ2-7	TRBD2	NA	TRBV20-1	TGCAGTGCTCTCTCCCTAGCGGGGGTCTACGTGCAGTACTTC	CSALSLAGVYVQYF
TRBJ1-1	NA	NA	TRBV14	TGTGCCAGCAGCCAAGCGGGGCGCGGCGCTTTCTTT	CASSQAGRGAFF
TRBJ1-3	NA	few	TRBV6-5	TGTGCCAGCAGTTACGGGGGTTCTGGAAACACCATATATTTT	CASSYGGSGNTIYF
TRBJ2-5	TRBD2	NA	TRBV11-2	TGTGCCAGCAGCTTAGTCTGGCGGGAGGGGGAGACCCAGTACTTC	CASSLVWREGETQYF
TRBJ1-2	NA	NA	TRBV19	TGTGCCAGTAGTATCCCTTGGGATCTGGATGGCTACACCTTC	CASSIPWDLDGYTF
TRBJ1-4	NA	NA	TRBV12-3/TRBV12-4	TGTGCCAGCAGTTTTGGGTCCGGGAACGTGCAAAAACTGTTTTTT	CASSFGSGNVQKLFF
TRBJ1-5	NA	few	TRBV7-2	TGTGCCAGCAGCTTAGACGGGTCCCGCAATCAGCCCCAGCATTTT	CASSLDGSRNQPQHF
TRBJ2-7	NA	few	TRBV14	TGTGCCAGCAGCTCGAGGCAGGGAGTCGACGAGCAGTACTTC	CASSSRQGVDEQYF
TRBJ2-3	TRBD1	few	TRBV15	TGTGCCACCAGCAGAGAGACAGGGGGCACAGATACGCAGTATTTT	CATSRETGGTDTQYF
TRBJ2-7	NA	few	TRBV20-1	TGCAGTGCTAGAGAAGGAGGAAACTCCTACGAGCAGTACTTC	CSAREGGNSYEQYF
TRBJ1-6	NA	NA	TRBV6-5	TGTGCCAGCAGTTATGCCGGCCTCCCCGGGACCCGGAGGGGGGATTCACCCCTCCACTTT	CASSYAGLPGTRRGDSPLHF
TRBJ2-3	TRBD2	few	TRBV11-2	TGTGCCAGCAGCTTAGTGACTAGCGGGGCCGATACGCAGTATTTT	CASSLVTSGADTQYF
TRBJ2-7	NA	few	TRBV4-1	TGCGCCAGCAGCCTGTTTAGCGGCTCCTACGAGCAGTACTTC	CASSLFSGSYEQYF
TRBJ2-1	NA	NA	TRBV6-1	TGTGCCAGCAGTGAGCTTTTGAGGAGCTCCTACAATGAGCAGTTCTTC	CASSELLRSSYNEQFF
TRBJ2-5	TRBD1	many	TRBV7-2	TGTGCCAGCAGCCCCCGAGCTCTGACAGGGACAGAGACCCAGTACTTC	CASSPRALTGTETQYF
TRBJ1-4	NA	few	TRBV25-1	TGTGCCAGCACCCGGGACTTGGGAGGTGAAAAACTGTTTTTT	CASTRDLGGEKLFF
TRBJ2-4	NA	NA	TRBV12-3/TRBV12-4	TGTGCCAGCAGCATCCTCCCAACTTTGGGGGTAGGCAAAAACATTCATTACTTC	CASSILPTLGVGKNIHYF
TRBJ2-1	NA	NA	TRBV12-3/TRBV12-4	TGTGCCAGCGCTGCGGGGCTAAGCTCCTACAATGAGCAGTTCTTC	CASAAGLSSYNEQFF
TRBJ2-3	NA	NA	TRBV18	TGTGCCAGCTCATTCGCTCCTACAGGGAGCAGAGATACGCAGTATTTT	CASSFAPTGSRDTQYF
TRBJ2-3	TRBD2	few	TRBV6-1	TGTGCCAGCAGTGGGGTTATGGGACTAGCGGAGACCACAGATACGCAGTATTTT	CASSGVMGLAETTDTQYF
TRBJ2-3	NA	NA	TRBV11-2	TGTGCCAGCAGCTCGGGGTGGGTTCCAGATACGCAGTATTTT	CASSSGWVPDTQYF
TRBJ2-7	TRBD2	NA	TRBV4-1	TGTGCCAGCAGCCAAGATTTGACTAGCTACTACGAGCAGTACTTC	CASSQDLTSYYEQYF
TRBJ1-2	TRBD1	few	TRBV4-1	TGCGCCAGCAGCCGCCGCCTTGACAGGGAGGATGGCTACACCTTC	CASSRRLDREDGYTF
TRBJ1-2	TRBD1	NA	TRBV7-9	TGTGCCAGCAGCCCACGACAGGGATCTAACTATGGCTACACCTTC	CASSPRQGSNYGYTF
TRBJ2-2	NA	NA	TRBV7-6	TGTGCCAGCAGCTTAGCCGGAGGTCCGGAGGAGCTGTTTTTT	CASSLAGGPEELFF
TRBJ2-4	NA	NA	TRBV7-2	TGTGCCAGCAGCTCTACGGGGGGCCGAGACAGTCAGTACTTC	CASSSTGGRDSQYF
TRBJ2-1	TRBD1	NA	TRBV20-1	TGCAGTGCTAGGGGGACAGGGAGCTCCTACAATGAGCAGTTCTTC	CSARGTGSSYNEQFF
TRBJ2-7	NA	NA	TRBV6-8	TGTGCCAGCAGTTACGGAGGGGTTGGGGAGCAGTACTTC	CASSYGGVGEQYF
TRBJ2-1	TRBD2	NA	TRBV7-9	TGTGCCAGCAGGTTGAGGCGCGGGAGGGCCGAGGAGAAGTTCTTC	CASRLRRGRAEEKFF
TRBJ2-5	TRBD1	NA	TRBV11-2	TGTGCCAGCAGCTTAGATATAGGGGACAGGAGCTACTTC	CASSLDIGDRSYF
TRBJ2-2	TRBD2	NA	TRBV4-1	TGCGCCAGCAGCCAGGCAAGACTAGCTGGAGCGGAGCTGTTTTTT	CASSQARLAGAELFF
TRBJ1-6	TRBD1	few	TRBV6-2/TRBV6-3	TGTGCCAGCAGTGAGGACAGGGATAGTTCACCCCTCCACTTT	CASSEDRDSSPLHF
TRBJ1-2	TRBD1	few	TRBV12-3/TRBV12-4	TGTGCCAGCAGTTACAGGGGGCGGGTGGATGGCTACACCTTC	CASSYRGRVDGYTF
TRBJ2-5	TRBD2	many	TRBV7-2	TGTGCCAGCAGCCCAGACGGCGGGAGGGAGACCCAGTACTTC	CASSPDGGRETQYF
TRBJ2-7	NA	once	TRBV2	TGTGCCAGCAAATGGTACGAGCAGTACTTC	CASKWYEQYF
TRBJ1-1	NA	many	TRBV7-8	TGTGCCAGCAGCTTAGAGGACAGCGGGGCCACTGAAGCTTTCTTT	CASSLEDSGATEAFF
TRBJ1-5	NA	NA	TRBV28	TGTGCCAGCAGTGCTACTGCGAGCAATCAGCCCCAGCATTTT	CASSATASNQPQHF
TRBJ2-5	TRBD2	NA	TRBV7-3	TGTGCCAGCAGCGCCCCGGGGGGGCTGGAGACCCAGTACTTC	CASSAPGGLETQYF
TRBJ2-7	NA	NA	TRBV6-5	TGTGCCAGCAGTTACACCGCAGGGATTTACGAGCAGTACTTC	CASSYTAGIYEQYF
TRBJ1-1	NA	NA	TRBV7-9	TGTTACAGCAGCAGGGGTCAGAACACTGAAGCTTTCTTT	CYSSRGQNTEAFF
TRBJ1-1	NA	NA	TRBV11-2	TGTGCCAGCAGCTTAGATTTTAGGAGACAGTTGAACACTGAAGCTTTCTTT	CASSLDFRRQLNTEAFF
TRBJ1-1	NA	few	TRBV7-8	TGTGCCAGCAGCTTAGTTGGGGGGCGGGTTTTTGAAGCTTTCTTT	CASSLVGGRVFEAFF
TRBJ1-1	TRBD1	NA	TRBV6-2/TRBV6-3	TGTTCCAGCAGTTCACAGGGGGCGCCGGGTACTGAAGCTTTCTTT	CSSSSQGAPGTEAFF
TRBJ1-1	NA	once	TRBV20-1	TGCAGTGCTGATACACCATTAAACACTGAAGCTTTCTTT	CSADTPLNTEAFF
TRBJ2-7	NA	NA	TRBV7-4	TGTGCCAGCAGCGCCCGCATTTACGAGCAGTACTTC	CASSARIYEQYF
TRBJ2-2	NA	few	TRBV12-3/TRBV12-4	TGTGCCAGCAGCGCCCGGGGAGTCGCCGGGGAGCTGTTTTTT	CASSARGVAGELFF
TRBJ2-7	NA	few	TRBV23-1	TGCGCCAGCAGTCAATCATCCCCTGAAGAAGGCGAGCAGTACTTC	CASSQSSPEEGEQYF
TRBJ2-7	NA	NA	TRBV28	TGTGCCAGCAGTTTCCGGGAGTTTGGCGAGCAGTACTTC	CASSFREFGEQYF
TRBJ2-7	NA	few	TRBV12-3/TRBV12-4	TGTGCCAGCAGTTCCCAGGTGCGCTCTAGCTCCTACGAGCAGTACTTC	CASSSQVRSSSYEQYF
TRBJ2-1	TRBD2	NA	TRBV5-1	TGCGCCAGCAGCTCCCGTCGGGGACTAGGCGATGAGCAGTTCTTC	CASSSRRGLGDEQFF
TRBJ1-1	NA	many	TRBV12-3/TRBV12-4	TGTGCCAGCAATGACGGGGCGAACACTGAAGCTTTCTTT	CASNDGANTEAFF
TRBJ2-7	NA	few	TRBV6-6	TGTGCCAGCAGTTACTCGGCAACCTCGTACGAGCAGTACTTC	CASSYSATSYEQYF
TRBJ2-2	NA	NA	TRBV7-6	TGTGCCAGCAGCCCCCGGACCCAATACACCGGGGAGCTGTTTTTT	CASSPRTQYTGELFF
TRBJ2-5	NA	few	TRBV27	TGTGCCAGCAGTTTATTCGCTAGACAGCGGGACCAAGAGACCCAGTACTTC	CASSLFARQRDQETQYF
TRBJ2-5	TRBD1	NA	TRBV28	TGTGCCAGCAGTTTACCTCGGACAGGGCAAGAGACCCAGTACTTC	CASSLPRTGQETQYF
TRBJ2-1	TRBD2	NA	TRBV12-3/TRBV12-4	TGTGCCAGCAGTTCCCGACTAGCGGCGAGATACAATGAGCAGTTCTTC	CASSSRLAARYNEQFF